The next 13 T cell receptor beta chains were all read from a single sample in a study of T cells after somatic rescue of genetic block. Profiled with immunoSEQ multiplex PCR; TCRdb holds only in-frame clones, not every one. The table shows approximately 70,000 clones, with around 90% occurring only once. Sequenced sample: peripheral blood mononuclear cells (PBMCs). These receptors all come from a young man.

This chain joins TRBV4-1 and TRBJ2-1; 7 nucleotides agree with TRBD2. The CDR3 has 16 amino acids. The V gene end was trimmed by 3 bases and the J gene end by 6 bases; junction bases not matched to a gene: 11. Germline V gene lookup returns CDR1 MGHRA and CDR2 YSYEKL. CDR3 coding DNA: TGCGCCAGCAGCCATACAGCGGGATCGCGTAGCAATGAGCAGTTCTTC. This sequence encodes CASSHTAGSRSNEQFF.

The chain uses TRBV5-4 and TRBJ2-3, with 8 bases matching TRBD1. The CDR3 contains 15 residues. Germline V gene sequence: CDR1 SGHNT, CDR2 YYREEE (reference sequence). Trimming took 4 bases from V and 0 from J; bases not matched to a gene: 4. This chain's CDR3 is CASSPRTGSTDTQYF. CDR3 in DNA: TGTGCCAGCAGCCCACGGACAGGGAGCACAGATACGCAGTATTTT.

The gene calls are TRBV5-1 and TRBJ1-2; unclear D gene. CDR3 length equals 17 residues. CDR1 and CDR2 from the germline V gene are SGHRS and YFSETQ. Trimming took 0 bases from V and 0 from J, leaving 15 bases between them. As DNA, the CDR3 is TGCGCCAGCAGCTTGGCGGCAGACCGGATCCCTAACTATGGCTACACCTTC. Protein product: CASSLAADRIPNYGYTF.

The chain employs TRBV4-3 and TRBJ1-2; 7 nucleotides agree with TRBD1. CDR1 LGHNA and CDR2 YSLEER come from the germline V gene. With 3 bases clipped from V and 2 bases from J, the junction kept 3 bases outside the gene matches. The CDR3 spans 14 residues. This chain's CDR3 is CASSQPGGNYGYTF. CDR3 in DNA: TGCGCCAGCAGCCAGCCAGGGGGAAACTATGGCTACACCTTC.

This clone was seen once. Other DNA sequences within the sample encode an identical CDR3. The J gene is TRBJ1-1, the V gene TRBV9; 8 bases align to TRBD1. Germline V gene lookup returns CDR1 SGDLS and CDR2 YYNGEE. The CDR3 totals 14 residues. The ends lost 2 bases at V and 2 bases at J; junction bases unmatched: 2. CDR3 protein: CASSVTGGNTEAFF. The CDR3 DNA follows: TGTGCCAGCAGCGTCACAGGGGGAAACACTGAAGCTTTCTTT.

The CDR3 spells CASHGGASTGELFF. The CDR3 DNA follows: TGTGCCAGCCACGGGGGGGCATCCACCGGGGAGCTGTTTTTT. The V and J genes are TRBV9 and TRBJ2-2, with TRBD2 matching over 8 bases. The CDR3 has 14 amino acids. V lost 7 bases to trimming and J lost 4 bases; unmatched junction nucleotides: 6. Germline V gene data show CDR1 as SGDLS and CDR2 as YYNGEE.

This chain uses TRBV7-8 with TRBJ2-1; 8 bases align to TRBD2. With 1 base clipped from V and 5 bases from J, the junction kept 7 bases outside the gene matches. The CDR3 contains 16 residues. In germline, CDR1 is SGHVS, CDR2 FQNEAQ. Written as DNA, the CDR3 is TGTGCCAGCAGCTTAGGACCGGGACTAGTGAACAATGAGCAGTTCTTC. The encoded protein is CASSLGPGLVNNEQFF.

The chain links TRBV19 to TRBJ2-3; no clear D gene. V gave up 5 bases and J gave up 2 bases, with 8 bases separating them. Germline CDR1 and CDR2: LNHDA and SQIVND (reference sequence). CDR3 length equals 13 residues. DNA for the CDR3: TGTGCCAGTAGTTGGCGCTACACAGATACGCAGTATTTT. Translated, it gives CASSWRYTDTQYF.

CDR3 in amino acids: CASSFWGDGELFF. The CDR3 nucleotides are TGCGCCAGCAGCTTTTGGGGGGACGGGGAGCTGTTTTTT. The rearrangement uses TRBV5-1 and TRBJ2-2; weak D call: TRBD2 (6 bases). CDR1 and CDR2 from the germline V gene are SGHRS and YFSETQ. The V gene lost 2 bases and the J gene lost 7 bases, with 9 bases spanning the gap. The length of the CDR3 is 13 residues. Using reference TRBV5-1 and TRBJ2-2 for the parts outside the CDR3, the full variable domain is KAGVTQTPRYLIKTRGQQVTLSCSPISGHRSVSWYQQTPGQGLQFLFEYFSETQRNKGNFPGRFSGRQFSNSRSEMNVSTLELGDSALYLCASSFWGDGELFFGEGSRLTVL.

Here the CDR3 reads CASSRSGSPYEQYF. CDR3 DNA sequence: TGTGCCAGTAGCCGGTCCGGGTCCCCCTACGAGCAGTACTTC. The chain carries TRBV19 and TRBJ2-7; D is ambiguous. The CDR3 is 14 residues long. V lost 6 bases and J lost 2, with 14 bases in between. The germline V gene has CDR1 LNHDA and CDR2 SQIVND (reference sequence).

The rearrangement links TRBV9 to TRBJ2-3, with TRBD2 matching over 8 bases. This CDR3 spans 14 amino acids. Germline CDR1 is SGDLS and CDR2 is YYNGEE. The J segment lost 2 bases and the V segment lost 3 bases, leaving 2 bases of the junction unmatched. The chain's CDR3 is CASSAGGTTDTQYF. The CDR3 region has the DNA TGTGCCAGCAGCGCGGGGGGGACCACAGATACGCAGTATTTT.

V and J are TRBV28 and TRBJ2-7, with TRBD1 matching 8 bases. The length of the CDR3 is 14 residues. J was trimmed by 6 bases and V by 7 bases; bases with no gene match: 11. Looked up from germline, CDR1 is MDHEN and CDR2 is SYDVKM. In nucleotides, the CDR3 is TGTGCCAGCACCCTCCGGACAGGGTCCCTCGAGCAGTACTTC. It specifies CASTLRTGSLEQYF.

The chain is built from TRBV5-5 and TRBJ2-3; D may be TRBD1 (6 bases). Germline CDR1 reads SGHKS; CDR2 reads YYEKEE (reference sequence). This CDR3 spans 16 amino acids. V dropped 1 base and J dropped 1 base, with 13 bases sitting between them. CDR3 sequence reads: CASSLQGRSGTDTQYF. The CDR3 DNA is TGTGCCAGCAGCTTGCAGGGGAGATCGGGCACAGATACGCAGTATTTT.